The sequence of this TCR beta chain was determined in a study of metastatic and nonmetastatic thyroid tumors. Looking at the study overall: Across blood and tumor or nodule tissue, repertoires from malignant and benign thyroid patients were compared with one another.

All patients were untreated before thyroid surgery. In germline, CDR1 is MNHNS, CDR2 SASEGT. Trimming removed 2 bases from V and 0 bases from J; junction bases left unmatched: 0. The CDR3 has 15 amino acids. Regarding the study as a whole: As reported, TCR beta diversity in blood and tumor was significantly higher in malignant thyroid tumors than in benign nodules.

Details on this clone: What it binds is unknown.

The authors' processing: A distant-metastasis classifier for papillary thyroid cancer was built using CDR3 differences across clinicopathological groups. TCRdb redid the clone calls on the PCR reads using MiXCR. In this record, the V and J calls reflect TCRdb's handling and not the investigators' own analysis. Of some 38,000 clones listed, about half were seen once; the top ten hold around 22%. The receptor's source is a male donor with papillary thyroid cancer or a benign thyroid nodule (not recorded which). Some clones in this sample may be carry-over from other donors' samples. This chain uses TRBV6-1 with TRBJ2-1, with TRBD2 matching over 8 bases. The sequenced sample consisted of tumor tissue. The CDR3 region is CASSESGSSYNEQFF. The CDR3 region has the DNA TGTGCCAGCAGTGAAAGCGGGAGCTCCTACAATGAGCAGTTCTTC.